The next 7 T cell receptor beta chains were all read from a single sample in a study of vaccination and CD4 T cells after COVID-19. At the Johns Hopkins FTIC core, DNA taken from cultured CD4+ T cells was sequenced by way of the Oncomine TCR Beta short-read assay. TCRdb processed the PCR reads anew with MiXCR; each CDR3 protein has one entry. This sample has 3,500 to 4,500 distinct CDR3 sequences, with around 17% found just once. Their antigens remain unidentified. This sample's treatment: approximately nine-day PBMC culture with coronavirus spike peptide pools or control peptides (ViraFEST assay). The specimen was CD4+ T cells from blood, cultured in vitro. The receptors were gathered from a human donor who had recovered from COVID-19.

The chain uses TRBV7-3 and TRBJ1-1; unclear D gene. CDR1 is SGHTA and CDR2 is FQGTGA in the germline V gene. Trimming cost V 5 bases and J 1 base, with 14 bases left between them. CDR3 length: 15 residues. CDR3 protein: CASSLSRGGNTEAFF. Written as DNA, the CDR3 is TGTGCCAGCAGCCTAAGTCGGGGAGGGAACACTGAAGCTTTCTTT.

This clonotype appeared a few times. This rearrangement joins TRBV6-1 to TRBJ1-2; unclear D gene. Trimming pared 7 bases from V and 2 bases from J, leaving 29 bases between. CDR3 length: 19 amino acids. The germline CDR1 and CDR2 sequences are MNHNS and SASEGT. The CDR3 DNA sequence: TGTGCCAGCAATACCTTACGGCCGGAGAAAGGAGAGAGAAACTATGGCTACACCTTC. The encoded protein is CASNTLRPEKGERNYGYTF.

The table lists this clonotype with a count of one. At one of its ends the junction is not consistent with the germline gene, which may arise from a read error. DNA for the CDR3: TGTGCCAGCAATTACACCTCACTGGGTTGGACCTACGAGCAGTACTTC. As protein: CASNYTSLGWTYEQYF. This chain joins TRBV6-5 and TRBJ2-7, with unresolved D. Germline V CDR1 and CDR2: MNHEY, SVGAGI. The CDR3 length is 16 residues.

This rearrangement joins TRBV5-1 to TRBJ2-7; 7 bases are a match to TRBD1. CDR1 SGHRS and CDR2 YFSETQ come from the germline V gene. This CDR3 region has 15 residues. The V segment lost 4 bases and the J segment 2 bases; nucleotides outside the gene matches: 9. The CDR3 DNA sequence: TGCGCCAGCAGCCTCATCAGGACAGGCCCCTACGAGCAGTACTTC. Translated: CASSLIRTGPYEQYF.

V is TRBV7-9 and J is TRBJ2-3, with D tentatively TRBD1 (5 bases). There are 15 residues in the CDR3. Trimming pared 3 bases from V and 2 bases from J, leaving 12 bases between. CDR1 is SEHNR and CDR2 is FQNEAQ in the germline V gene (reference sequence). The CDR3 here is CASSLGRAHTDTQYF. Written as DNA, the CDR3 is TGTGCCAGCAGCTTGGGCAGGGCCCACACAGATACGCAGTATTTT.

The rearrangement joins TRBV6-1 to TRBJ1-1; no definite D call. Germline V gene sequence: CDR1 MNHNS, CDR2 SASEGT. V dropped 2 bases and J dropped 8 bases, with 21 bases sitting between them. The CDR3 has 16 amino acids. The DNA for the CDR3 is TGTGCCAGCAGTGAACTTGCCCCTACCGTTGGGGTGGAAGCTTTCTTT. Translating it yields CASSELAPTVGVEAFF.

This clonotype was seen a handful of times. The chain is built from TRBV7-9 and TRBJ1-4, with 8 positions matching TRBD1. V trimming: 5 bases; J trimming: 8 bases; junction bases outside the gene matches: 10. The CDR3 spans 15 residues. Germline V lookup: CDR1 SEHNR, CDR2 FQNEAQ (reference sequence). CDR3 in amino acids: CASSPDRGRGEKLFF. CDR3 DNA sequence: TGTGCCAGCAGCCCAGACAGGGGCCGGGGAGAAAAACTGTTTTTT.